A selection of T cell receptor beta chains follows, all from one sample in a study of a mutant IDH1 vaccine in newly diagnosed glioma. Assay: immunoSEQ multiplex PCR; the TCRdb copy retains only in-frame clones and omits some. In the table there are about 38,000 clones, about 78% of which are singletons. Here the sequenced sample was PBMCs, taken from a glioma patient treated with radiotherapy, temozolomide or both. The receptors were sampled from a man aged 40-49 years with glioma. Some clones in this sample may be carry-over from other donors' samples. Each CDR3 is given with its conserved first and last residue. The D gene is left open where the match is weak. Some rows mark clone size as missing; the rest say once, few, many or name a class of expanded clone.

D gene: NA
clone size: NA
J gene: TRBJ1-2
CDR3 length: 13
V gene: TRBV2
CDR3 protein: CASSVRREDGYTF
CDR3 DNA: TGTGCCAGCAGTGTCAGAAGGGAGGATGGCTACACCTTC

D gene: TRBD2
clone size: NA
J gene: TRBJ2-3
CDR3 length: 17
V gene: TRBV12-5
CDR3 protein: CASGLAIAGGGSDTQYF
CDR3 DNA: TGTGCTAGTGGTTTGGCTATTGCTGGCGGGGGATCAGATACGCAGTATTTT

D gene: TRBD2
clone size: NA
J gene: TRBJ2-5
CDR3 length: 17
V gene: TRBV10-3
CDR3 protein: CAISERWGTSEQETQYF
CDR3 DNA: TGTGCCATCAGTGAGCGGTGGGGGACTAGCGAGCAAGAGACCCAGTACTTC

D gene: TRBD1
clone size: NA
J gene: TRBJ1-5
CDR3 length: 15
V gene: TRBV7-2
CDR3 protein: CASSHRTGGNQPQHF
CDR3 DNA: TGTGCCAGCAGCCATAGGACAGGGGGCAATCAGCCCCAGCATTTT

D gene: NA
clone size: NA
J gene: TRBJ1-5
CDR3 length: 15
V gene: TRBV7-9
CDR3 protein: CASSFSGREVQPQHF
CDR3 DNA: TGTGCCAGCAGCTTCTCAGGGCGGGAGGTACAGCCCCAGCATTTT

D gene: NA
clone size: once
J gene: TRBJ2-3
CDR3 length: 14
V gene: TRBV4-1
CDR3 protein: CASSPGRGLDTQYF
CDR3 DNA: TGCGCCAGCAGCCCGGGGCGGGGCTTGGATACGCAGTATTTT

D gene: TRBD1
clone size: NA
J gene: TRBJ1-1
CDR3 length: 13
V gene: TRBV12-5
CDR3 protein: CASGLYRDSEAFF
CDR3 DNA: TGTGCTAGTGGTCTATACCGGGACAGCGAAGCTTTCTTT

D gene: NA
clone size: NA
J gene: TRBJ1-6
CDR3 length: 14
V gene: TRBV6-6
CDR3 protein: CASSGGRSFCSLHF
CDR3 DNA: TGTGCCAGCAGCGGGGGACGGTCGTTTTGCTCCCTCCACTTT

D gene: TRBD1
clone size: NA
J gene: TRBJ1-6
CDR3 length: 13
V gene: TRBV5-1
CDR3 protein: CASSQQGASPLHF
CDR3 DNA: TGCGCCAGCAGCCAGCAGGGGGCTTCACCCCTCCACTTT

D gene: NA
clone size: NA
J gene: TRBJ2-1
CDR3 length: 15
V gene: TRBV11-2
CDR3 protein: CASSLSMLISREQFF
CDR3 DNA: TGTGCCAGCAGCTTATCGATGTTAATCTCGAGGGAGCAGTTCTTC

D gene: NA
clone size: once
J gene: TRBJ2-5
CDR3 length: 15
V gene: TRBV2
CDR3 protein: CASSRDAGAWKTQYF
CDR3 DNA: TGTGCCAGCAGCAGAGATGCCGGGGCTTGGAAGACCCAGTACTTC

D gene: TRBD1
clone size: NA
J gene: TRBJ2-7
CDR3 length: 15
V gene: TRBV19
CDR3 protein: CASRATGTGGGEQYF
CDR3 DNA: TGTGCCAGTAGGGCAACCGGGACAGGGGGGGGCGAGCAGTACTTC

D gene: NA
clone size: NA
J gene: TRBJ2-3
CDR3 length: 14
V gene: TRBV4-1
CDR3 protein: CASSRQGLADTQYF
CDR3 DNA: TGCGCCAGCAGCCGACAAGGACTGGCGGATACGCAGTATTTT

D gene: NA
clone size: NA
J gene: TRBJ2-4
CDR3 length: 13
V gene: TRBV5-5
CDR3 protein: CASNQWDQNIQYF
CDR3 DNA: TGTGCCAGCAACCAGTGGGACCAAAACATTCAGTACTTC

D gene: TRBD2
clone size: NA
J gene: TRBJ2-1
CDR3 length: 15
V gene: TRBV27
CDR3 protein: CASSFITSGGDEQFF
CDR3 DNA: TGTGCCAGCAGTTTTATAACTAGCGGGGGCGATGAGCAGTTCTTC

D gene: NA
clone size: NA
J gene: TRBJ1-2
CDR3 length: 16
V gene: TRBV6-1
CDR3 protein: CASSEASGGGNYGYTF
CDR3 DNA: TGTGCCAGCAGTGAAGCGTCGGGGGGAGGTAACTATGGCTACACCTTC

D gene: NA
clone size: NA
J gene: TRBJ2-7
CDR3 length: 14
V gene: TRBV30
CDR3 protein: CAWSVTLGGYEQYF
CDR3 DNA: TGTGCCTGGAGTGTAACTCTGGGGGGCTACGAGCAGTACTTC

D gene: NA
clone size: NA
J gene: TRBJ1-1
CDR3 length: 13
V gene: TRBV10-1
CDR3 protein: CASSAALNTEAFF
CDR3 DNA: TGCGCCAGCAGCGCGGCCTTGAACACTGAAGCTTTCTTT

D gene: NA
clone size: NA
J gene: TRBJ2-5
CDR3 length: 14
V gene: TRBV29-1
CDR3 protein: CSVEVSGPGETQYF
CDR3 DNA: TGCAGCGTTGAAGTCTCCGGGCCTGGGGAGACCCAGTACTTC

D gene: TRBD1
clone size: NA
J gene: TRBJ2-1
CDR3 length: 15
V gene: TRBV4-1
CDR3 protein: CASSQWTGRNNEQFF
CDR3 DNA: TGCGCCAGCAGCCAGTGGACAGGGAGGAACAATGAGCAGTTCTTC

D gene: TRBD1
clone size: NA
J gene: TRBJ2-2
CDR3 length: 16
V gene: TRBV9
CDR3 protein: CASSVPRTGDTGELFF
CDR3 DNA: TGTGCCAGCAGCGTACCGAGGACAGGGGACACCGGGGAGCTGTTTTTT

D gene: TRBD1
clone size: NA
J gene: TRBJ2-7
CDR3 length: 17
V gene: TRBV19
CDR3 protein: CASSISDRDRGSNEQYF
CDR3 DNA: TGTGCCAGTAGTATTTCAGACCGGGACAGGGGTTCCAACGAGCAGTACTTC

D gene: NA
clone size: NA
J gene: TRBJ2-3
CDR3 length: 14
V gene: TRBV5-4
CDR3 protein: CASSLSLEADTQYF
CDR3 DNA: TGTGCCAGCAGCCTCTCCCTAGAAGCAGATACGCAGTATTTT

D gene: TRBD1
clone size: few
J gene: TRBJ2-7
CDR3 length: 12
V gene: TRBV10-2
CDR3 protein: CAKGQGTYEQYF
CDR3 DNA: TGCGCCAAGGGACAGGGGACCTACGAGCAGTACTTC

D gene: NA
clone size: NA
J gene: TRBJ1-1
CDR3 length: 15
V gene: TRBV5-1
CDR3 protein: CASSLAPGIYTEAFF
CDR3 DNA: TGCGCCAGCAGCTTGGCCCCAGGGATCTACACTGAAGCTTTCTTT

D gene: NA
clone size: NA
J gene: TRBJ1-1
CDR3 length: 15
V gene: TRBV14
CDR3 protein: CASRSGSARRTEAFF
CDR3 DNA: TGTGCCAGCCGCTCGGGATCCGCACGAAGGACTGAAGCTTTCTTT

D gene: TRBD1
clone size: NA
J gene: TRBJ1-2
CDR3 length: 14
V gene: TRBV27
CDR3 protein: CASSWGQGASGYTF
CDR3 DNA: TGTGCCAGCAGTTGGGGACAGGGAGCAAGTGGCTACACCTTC

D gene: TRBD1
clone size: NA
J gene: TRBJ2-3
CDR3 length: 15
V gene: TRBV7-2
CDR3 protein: CASSSRDRGTDTQYF
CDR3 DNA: TGTGCCAGCAGCTCTCGGGACAGAGGCACAGATACGCAGTATTTT

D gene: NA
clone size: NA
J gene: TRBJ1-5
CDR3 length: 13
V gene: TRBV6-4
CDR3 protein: CASSLNEDQPQHF
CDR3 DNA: TGTGCCAGCAGTCTTAATGAGGATCAGCCCCAGCATTTT

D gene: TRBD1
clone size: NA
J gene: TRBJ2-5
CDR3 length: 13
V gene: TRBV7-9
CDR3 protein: CASSLTGAETQYF
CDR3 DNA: TGTGCCAGCAGCCTGACAGGGGCTGAGACCCAGTACTTC

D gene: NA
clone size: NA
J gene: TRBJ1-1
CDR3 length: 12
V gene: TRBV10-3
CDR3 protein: CAIREGGSEAFF
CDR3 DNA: TGTGCCATCAGAGAGGGGGGCTCTGAAGCTTTCTTT

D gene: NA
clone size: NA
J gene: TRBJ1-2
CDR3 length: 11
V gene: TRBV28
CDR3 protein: CASSLGNIHTF
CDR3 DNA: TGTGCCAGCAGTTTGGGCAATATACACACCTTC

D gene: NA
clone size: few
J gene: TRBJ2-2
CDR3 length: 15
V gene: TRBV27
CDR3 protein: CASRPSGGFTGELFF
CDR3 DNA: TGTGCCAGCAGGCCGTCGGGGGGCTTCACCGGGGAGCTGTTTTTT